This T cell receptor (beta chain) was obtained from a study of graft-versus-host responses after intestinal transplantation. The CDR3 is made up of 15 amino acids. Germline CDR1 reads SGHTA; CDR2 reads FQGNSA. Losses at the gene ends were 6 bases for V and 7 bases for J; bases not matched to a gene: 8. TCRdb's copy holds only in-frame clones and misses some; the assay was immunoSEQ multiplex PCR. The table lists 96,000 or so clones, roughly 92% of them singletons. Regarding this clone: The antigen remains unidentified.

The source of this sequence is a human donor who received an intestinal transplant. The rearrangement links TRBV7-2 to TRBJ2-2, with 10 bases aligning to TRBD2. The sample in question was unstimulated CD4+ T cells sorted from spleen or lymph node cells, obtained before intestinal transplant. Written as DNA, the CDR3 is TGTGCCAGCAGTACGAGCGGGGGGGCTATCGGGGAGCTGTTTTTT. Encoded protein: CASSTSGGAIGELFF.